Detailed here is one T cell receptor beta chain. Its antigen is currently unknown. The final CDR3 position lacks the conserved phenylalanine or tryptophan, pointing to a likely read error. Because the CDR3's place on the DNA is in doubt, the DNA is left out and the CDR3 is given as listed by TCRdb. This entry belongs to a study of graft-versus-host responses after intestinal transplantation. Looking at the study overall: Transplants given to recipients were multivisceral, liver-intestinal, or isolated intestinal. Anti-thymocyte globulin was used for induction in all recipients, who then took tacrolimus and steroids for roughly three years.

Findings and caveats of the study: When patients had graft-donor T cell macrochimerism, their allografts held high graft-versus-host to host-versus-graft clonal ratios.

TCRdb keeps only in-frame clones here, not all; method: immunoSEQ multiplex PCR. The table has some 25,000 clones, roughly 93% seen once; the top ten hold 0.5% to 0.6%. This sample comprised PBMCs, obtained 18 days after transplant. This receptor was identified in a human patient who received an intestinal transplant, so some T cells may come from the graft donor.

CDR3 protein: CSARPVKGGGL. V gene TRBV20-1 combines with J gene TRBJ1-2. Inclusive of both ends, the CDR3 amounts to 11 amino acids. CDR1 DFQATT and CDR2 SNEGSKA come from the germline V gene (reference sequence).